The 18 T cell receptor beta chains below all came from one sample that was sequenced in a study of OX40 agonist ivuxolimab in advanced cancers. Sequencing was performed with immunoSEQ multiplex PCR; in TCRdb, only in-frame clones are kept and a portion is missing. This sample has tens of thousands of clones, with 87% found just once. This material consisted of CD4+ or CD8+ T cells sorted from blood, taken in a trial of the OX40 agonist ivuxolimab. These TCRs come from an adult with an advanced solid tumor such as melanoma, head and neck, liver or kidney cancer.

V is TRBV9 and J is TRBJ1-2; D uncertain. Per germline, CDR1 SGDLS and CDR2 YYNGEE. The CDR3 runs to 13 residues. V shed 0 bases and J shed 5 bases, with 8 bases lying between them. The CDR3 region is CASSVGRFYGYTF. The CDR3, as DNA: TGTGCCAGCAGCGTAGGACGCTTTTATGGCTACACCTTC.

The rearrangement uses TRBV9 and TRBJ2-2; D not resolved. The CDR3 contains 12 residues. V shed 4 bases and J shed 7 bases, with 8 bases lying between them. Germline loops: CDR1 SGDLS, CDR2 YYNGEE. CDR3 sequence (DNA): TGTGCCAGCAGCACTCGTATCGGGGAGCTGTTTTTT. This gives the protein CASSTRIGELFF. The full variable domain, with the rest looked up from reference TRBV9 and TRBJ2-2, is DSGVTQTPKHLITATGQRVTLRCSPRSGDLSVYWYQQSLDQGLQFLIQYYNGEERAKGNILERFSAQQFPDLHSELNLSSLELGDSALYFCASSTRIGELFFGEGSRLTVL.

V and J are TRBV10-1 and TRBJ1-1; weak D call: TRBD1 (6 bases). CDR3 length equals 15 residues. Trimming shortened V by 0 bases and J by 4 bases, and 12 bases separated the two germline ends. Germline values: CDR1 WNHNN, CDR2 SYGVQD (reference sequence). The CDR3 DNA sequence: TGCGCCAGCAGTGAGTCGAAAACAGGGCGCACTGAAGCTTTCTTT. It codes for CASSESKTGRTEAFF.

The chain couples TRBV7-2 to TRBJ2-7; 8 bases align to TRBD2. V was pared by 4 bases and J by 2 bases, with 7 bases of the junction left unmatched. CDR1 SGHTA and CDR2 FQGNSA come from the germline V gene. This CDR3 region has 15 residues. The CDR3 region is CASSSPGTRPYEQYF. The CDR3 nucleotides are TGTGCCAGCAGCTCCCCCGGGACTAGGCCCTACGAGCAGTACTTC. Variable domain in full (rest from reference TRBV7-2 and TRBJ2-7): GAGVSQSPSNKVTEKGKDVELRCDPISGHTALYWYRQSLGQGLEFLIYFQGNSAPDKSGLPSDRFSAERTGGSVSTLTIQRTQQEDSAVYLCASSSPGTRPYEQYFGPGTRLTVT.

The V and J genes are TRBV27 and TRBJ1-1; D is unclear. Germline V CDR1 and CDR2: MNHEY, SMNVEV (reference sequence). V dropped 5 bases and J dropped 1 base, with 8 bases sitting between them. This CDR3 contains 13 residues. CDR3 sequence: CASSGRTNTEAFF. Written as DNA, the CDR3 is TGTGCCAGCAGTGGACGGACGAACACTGAAGCTTTCTTT.

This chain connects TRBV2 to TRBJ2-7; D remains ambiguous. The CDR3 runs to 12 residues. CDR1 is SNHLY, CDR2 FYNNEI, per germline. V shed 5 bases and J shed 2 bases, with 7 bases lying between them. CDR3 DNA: TGTGCCAGCAGTCCACAGACCTACGAGCAGTACTTC. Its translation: CASSPQTYEQYF.

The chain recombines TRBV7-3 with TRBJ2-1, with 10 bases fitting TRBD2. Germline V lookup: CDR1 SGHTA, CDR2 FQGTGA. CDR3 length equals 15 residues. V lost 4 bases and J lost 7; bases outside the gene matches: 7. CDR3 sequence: CASSSTSGAGNEQFF. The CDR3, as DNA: TGTGCCAGCAGCTCAACTAGCGGGGCGGGGAATGAGCAGTTCTTC. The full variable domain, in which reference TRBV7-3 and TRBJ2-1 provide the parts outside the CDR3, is GAGVSQTPSNKVTEKGKYVELRCDPISGHTALYWYRQSLGQGPEFLIYFQGTGAADDSGLPNDRFFAVRPEGSVSTLKIQRTERGDSAVYLCASSSTSGAGNEQFFGPGTRLTVL.

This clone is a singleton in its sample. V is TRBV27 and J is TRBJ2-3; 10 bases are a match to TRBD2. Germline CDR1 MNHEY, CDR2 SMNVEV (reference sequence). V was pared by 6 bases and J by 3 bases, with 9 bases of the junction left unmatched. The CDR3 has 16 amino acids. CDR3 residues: CASSPAGAGGTDTQYF. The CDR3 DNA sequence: TGTGCCAGCAGCCCTGCTGGAGCGGGAGGGACAGATACGCAGTATTTT.

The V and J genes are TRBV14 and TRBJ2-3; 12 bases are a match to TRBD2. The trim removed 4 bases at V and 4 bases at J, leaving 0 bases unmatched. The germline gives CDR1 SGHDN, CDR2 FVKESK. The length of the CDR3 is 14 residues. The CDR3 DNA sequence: TGTGCCAGCAGCCCTAGCGGGAGGGCAGATACGCAGTATTTT. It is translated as CASSPSGRADTQYF.

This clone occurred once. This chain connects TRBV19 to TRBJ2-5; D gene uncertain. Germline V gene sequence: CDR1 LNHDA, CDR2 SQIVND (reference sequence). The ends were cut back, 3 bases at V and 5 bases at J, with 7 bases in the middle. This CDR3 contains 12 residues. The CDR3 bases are TGTGCCAGTAGTATTGGTCTCGAGACCCAGTACTTC. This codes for CASSIGLETQYF.

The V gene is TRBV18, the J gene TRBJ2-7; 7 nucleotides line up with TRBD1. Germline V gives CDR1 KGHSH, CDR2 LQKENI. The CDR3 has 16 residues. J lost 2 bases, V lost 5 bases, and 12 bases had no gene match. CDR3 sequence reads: CASSSLQGKVAYEQYF. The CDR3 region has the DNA TGTGCCAGCTCATCCTTACAGGGGAAAGTGGCCTACGAGCAGTACTTC.

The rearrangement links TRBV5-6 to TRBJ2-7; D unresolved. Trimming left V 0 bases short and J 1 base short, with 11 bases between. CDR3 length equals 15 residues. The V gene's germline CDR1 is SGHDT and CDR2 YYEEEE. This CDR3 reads CASSLDPGPSYEQYF. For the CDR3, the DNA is TGTGCCAGCAGCTTGGATCCTGGCCCATCCTACGAGCAGTACTTC.

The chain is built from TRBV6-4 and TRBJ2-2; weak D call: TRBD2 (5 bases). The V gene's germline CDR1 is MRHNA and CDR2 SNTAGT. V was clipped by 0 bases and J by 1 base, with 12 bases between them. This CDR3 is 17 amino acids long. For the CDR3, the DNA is TGTGCCAGCAGTGACTCGAGTTTAGGAGGGAACACCGGGGAGCTGTTTTTT. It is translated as CASSDSSLGGNTGELFF.

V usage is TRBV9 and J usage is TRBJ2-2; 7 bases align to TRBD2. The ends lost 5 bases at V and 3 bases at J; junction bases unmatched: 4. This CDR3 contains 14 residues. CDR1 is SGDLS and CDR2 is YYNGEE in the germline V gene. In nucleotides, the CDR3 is TGTGCCAGCAGGGGGAGGGCCGACACCGGGGAGCTGTTTTTT. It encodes CASRGRADTGELFF.

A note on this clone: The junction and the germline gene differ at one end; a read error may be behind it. The CDR3 is CSARDPGGMIF. CDR3 DNA: TGCAGTGCTAGAGACCCGGGGGGCATGATCTTC. The chain has TRBV20-1 and TRBJ2-1, with TRBD2 as a possible D gene (7 bases). Germline V gene sequence: CDR1 DFQATT, CDR2 SNEGSKA (reference sequence). The CDR3 has 11 residues.

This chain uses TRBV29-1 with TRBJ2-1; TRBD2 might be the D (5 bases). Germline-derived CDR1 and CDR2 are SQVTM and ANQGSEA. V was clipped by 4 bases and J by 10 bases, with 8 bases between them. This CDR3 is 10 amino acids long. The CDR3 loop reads CSVGEREQFF. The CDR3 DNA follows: TGCAGCGTTGGGGAGAGGGAGCAGTTCTTC.

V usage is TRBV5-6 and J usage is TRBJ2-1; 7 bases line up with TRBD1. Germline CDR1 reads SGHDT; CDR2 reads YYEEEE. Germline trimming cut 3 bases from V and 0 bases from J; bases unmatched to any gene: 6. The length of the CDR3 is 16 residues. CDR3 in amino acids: CASSYTGAFSYNEQFF. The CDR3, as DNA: TGTGCCAGCAGCTATACAGGGGCCTTCTCCTACAATGAGCAGTTCTTC.

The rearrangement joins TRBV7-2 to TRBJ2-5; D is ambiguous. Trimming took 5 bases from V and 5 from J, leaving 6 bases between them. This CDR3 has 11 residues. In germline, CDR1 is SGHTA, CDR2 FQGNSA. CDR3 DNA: TGTGCCAGCAGCCCTTATGAGACCCAGTACTTC. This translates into CASSPYETQYF.